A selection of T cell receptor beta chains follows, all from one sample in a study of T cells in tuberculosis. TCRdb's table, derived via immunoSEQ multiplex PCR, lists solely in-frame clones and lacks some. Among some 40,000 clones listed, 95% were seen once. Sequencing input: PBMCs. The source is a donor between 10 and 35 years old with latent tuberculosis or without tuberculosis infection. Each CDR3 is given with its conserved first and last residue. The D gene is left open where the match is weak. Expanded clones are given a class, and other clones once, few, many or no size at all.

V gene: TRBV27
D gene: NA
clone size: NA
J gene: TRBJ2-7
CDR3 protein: CASRKTTGHARSYEQYF
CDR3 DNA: TGTGCCAGCAGAAAGACCACAGGGCATGCAAGGTCCTACGAGCAGTACTTC

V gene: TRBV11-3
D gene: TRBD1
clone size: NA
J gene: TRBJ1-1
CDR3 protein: CASSKGTGGAVNTEAFF
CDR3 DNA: TGTGCCAGCAGCAAAGGGACAGGGGGAGCGGTGAACACTGAAGCTTTCTTT

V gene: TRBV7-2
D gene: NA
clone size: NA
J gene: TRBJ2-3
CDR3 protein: CASSSEGSTDTQYF
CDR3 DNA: TGTGCCAGCAGCTCAGAGGGCTCCACAGATACGCAGTATTTT

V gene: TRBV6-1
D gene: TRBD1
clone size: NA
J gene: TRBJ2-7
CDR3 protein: CASSEGGQGATYEQYF
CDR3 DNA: TGTGCCAGCAGTGAAGGGGGACAGGGAGCGACCTACGAGCAGTACTTC

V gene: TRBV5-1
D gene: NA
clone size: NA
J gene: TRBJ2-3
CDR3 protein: CASSLAEGGRTDTQYF
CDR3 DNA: TGCGCCAGCAGCTTGGCCGAGGGCGGACGCACAGATACGCAGTATTTT

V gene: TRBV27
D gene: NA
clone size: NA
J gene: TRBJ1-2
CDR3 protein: CASSLGLNNYGYTF
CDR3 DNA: TGTGCCAGCAGTCTGGGGCTAAACAACTATGGCTACACCTTC

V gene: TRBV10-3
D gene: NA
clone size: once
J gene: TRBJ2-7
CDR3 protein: CAITRTFSDEQYF
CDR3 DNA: TGTGCCATCACCCGGACATTTTCGGACGAGCAGTACTTC

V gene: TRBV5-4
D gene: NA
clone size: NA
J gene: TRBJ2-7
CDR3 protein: CASSRLIKTPTGQGSYEQYF
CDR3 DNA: TGTGCCAGCAGCCGACTTATAAAAACCCCGACAGGCCAAGGCTCCTACGAGCAGTACTTC

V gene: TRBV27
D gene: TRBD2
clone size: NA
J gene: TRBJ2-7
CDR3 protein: CASSLSSGGVGAAGEQYF
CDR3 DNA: TGTGCCAGCAGTTTATCGTCTGGGGGGGTTGGGGCAGCAGGCGAGCAGTACTTC

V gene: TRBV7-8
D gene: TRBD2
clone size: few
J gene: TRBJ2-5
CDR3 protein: CASSLVSGGEETQYF
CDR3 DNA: TGTGCCAGCAGCTTAGTTAGCGGGGGAGAAGAGACCCAGTACTTC